A single sample gave rise to the 7 T cell receptor beta chains below, sequenced in a study of cytomegalovirus exposure and HLA in healthy donors. The PCR used 60 Vbeta and 13 Jbeta primers. Generated by immunoSEQ multiplex PCR, the TCRdb table keeps only in-frame clones and is missing some. The repertoire holds about 90,000 clones, with more than 55% as singletons. Sequencing used PBMCs. All receptors derive from a woman aged 25 to 39 in good health and CMV-seropositive.

The CDR3 bases are TGTGCTAGTGGTTTGGTACTTGGACAGTTCACCGGGGAGCTGTTTTTT. Amino acid sequence: CASGLVLGQFTGELFF. The chain employs TRBV12-5 and TRBJ2-2; weak D call: TRBD1 (6 bases). The CDR3 totals 16 residues. Germline values: CDR1 LGHNT, CDR2 FRNRAP. V gave up 0 bases and J gave up 4 bases, with 12 bases separating them.

The CDR3: CASSLALGGRDPQFF. The CDR3 nucleotides are TGCGCCAGCAGCTTGGCCTTAGGGGGCAGGGATCCGCAGTTCTTC. The rearrangement uses TRBV5-1 and TRBJ2-1; TRBD1 matches 7 bases. Per germline, CDR1 SGHRS and CDR2 YFSETQ. J gave up 12 bases and V 0 bases, and 12 bases lay outside the gene matches. The CDR3 is made up of 15 amino acids.

This chain links TRBV6-1 with TRBJ1-1; 7 bases match TRBD1. The germline gives CDR1 MNHNS, CDR2 SASEGT. This CDR3 has 13 residues. J lost 6 bases, V lost 7 bases, and 8 bases had no gene match. The CDR3 DNA sequence: TGTGCCAGCACCCTGACAGGGCTTCCTGAAGCTTTCTTT. Its protein is CASTLTGLPEAFF.

V usage is TRBV5-1 and J usage is TRBJ2-2; TRBD2 agrees at 7 bases. Germline lookup yields CDR1 SGHRS and CDR2 YFSETQ. Trimming took 0 bases from V and 6 from J; bases not matched to a gene: 5. This CDR3 has 15 amino acids. CDR3 DNA: TGCGCCAGCAGCTTGGCCAGCGGGGAGGCCGGGGAGCTGTTTTTT. It specifies CASSLASGEAGELFF.

This clone has a handful of counts. This chain links TRBV7-2 with TRBJ2-2; maybe TRBD2 (5 bases). V lost 3 bases, J lost 9 bases, and 20 bases lay in between. CDR3 length equals 16 residues. CDR1 and CDR2 from the germline V gene are SGHTA and FQGNSA. For the CDR3, the DNA is TGTGCCAGCAGCTTCGGACTCGCTGAGCTGGAATGGGAGCTGTTTTTT. Translated: CASSFGLAELEWELFF.

This chain connects TRBV7-9 to TRBJ2-5, with 8 bases fitting TRBD2. Losses at the gene ends were 1 base for V and 5 bases for J; bases not matched to a gene: 6. The CDR3 has 15 residues. Per germline, CDR1 SEHNR and CDR2 FQNEAQ (reference sequence). CDR3 nucleotide sequence: TGTGCCAGCAGCTTAGGGCGGGGGGCCCGGGAGACCCAGTACTTC. Translated: CASSLGRGARETQYF.

The CDR3 coding sequence is TGTGCCAGCTCACCCGGGGGGCGCAATCAGCCCCAGCATTTT. It translates to CASSPGGRNQPQHF. The gene calls are TRBV18 and TRBJ1-5, with D maybe TRBD1 (6 bases). Per the germline V gene, CDR1 is KGHSH and CDR2 is LQKENI. The CDR3 extends over 14 amino acids. The germline V and J ends were trimmed by 3 bases and 2 bases, with 8 bases remaining between them.